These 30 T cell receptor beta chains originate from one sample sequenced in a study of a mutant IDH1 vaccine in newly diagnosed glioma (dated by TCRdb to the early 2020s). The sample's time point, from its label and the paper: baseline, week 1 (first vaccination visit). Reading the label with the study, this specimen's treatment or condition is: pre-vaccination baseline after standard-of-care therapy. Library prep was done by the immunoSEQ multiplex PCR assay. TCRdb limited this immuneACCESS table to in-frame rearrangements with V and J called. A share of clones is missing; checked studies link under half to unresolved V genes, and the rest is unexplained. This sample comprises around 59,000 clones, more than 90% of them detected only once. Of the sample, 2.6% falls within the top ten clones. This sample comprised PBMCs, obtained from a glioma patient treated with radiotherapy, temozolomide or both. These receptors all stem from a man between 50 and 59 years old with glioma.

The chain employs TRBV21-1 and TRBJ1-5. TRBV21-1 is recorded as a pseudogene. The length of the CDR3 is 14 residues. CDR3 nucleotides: TGTGCCAGCAGGGAGAGACATAGCAATCAGCCCCAGCATTTT. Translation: CASRERHSNQPQHF.

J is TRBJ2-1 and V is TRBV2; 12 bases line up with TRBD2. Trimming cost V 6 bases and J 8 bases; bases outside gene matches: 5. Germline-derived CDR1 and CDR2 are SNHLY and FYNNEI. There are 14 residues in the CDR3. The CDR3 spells CASSQGTSGYEQFF. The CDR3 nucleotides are TGTGCCAGCAGCCAAGGGACTAGCGGGTATGAGCAGTTCTTC.

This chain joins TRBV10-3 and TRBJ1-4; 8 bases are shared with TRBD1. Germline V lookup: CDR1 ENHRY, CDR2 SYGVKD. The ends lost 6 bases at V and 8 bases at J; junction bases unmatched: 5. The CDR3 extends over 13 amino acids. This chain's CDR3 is CAIRPRTGEKLFF. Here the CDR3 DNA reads TGTGCCATCAGACCCCGGACAGGGGAAAAACTGTTTTTT.

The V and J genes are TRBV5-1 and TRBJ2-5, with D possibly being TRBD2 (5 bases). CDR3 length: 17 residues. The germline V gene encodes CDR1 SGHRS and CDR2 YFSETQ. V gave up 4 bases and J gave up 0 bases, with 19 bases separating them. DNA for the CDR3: TGCGCCAGCAGCCCGGGGTTCTTTGGAGGCTACCAAGAGACCCAGTACTTC. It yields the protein CASSPGFFGGYQETQYF.

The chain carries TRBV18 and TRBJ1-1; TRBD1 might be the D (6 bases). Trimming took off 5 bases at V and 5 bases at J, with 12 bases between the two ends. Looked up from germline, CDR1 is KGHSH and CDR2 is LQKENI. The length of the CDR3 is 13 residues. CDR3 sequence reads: CASSKQGRTEAFF. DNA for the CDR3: TGTGCCAGCTCAAAACAGGGAAGAACTGAAGCTTTCTTT.

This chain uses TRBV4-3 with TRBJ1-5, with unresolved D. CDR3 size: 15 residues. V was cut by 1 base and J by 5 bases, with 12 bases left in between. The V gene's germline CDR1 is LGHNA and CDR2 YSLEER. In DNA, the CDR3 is TGCGCCAGCAGCCAAGTCCTGGGAGGCGATCAGCCCCAGCATTTT. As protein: CASSQVLGGDQPQHF.

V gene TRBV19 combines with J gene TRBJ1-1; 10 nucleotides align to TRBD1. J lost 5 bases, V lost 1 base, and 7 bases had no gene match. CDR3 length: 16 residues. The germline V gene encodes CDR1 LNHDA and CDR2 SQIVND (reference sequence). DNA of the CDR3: TGTGCCAGTAGTATAGGGGACAGGGGACTGGGGACTGAAGCTTTCTTT. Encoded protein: CASSIGDRGLGTEAFF.

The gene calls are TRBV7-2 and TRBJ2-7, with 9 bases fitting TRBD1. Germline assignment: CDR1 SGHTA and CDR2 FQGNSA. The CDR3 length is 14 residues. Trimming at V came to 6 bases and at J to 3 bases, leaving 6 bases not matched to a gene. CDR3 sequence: CASRPPDRGYEQYF. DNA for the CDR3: TGTGCCAGCAGGCCACCGGACAGGGGCTACGAGCAGTACTTC.

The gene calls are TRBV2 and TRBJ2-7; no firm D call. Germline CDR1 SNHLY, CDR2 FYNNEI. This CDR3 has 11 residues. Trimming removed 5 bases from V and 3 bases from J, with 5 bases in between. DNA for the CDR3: TGTGCCAGCAGTTTCGACTACGAGCAGTACTTC. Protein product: CASSFDYEQYF.

CDR3 bases: TGTGCCTGGAGTGGGACAGGGGGGATCGGGGAGCTGTTTTTT. This gives the protein CAWSGTGGIGELFF. The J gene is TRBJ2-2, the V gene TRBV30; 10 bases agree with TRBD1. The CDR3 consists of 14 residues. Germline V lookup: CDR1 GTSNPN, CDR2 SVGIG (reference sequence). V gave up 1 base and J gave up 7 bases; unmatched junction bases: 3.

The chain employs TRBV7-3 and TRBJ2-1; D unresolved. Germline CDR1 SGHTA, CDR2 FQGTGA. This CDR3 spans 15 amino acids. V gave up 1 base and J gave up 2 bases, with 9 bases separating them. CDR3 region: CASSLNAPPYNEQFF. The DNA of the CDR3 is TGTGCCAGCAGCTTAAACGCACCCCCCTACAATGAGCAGTTCTTC.

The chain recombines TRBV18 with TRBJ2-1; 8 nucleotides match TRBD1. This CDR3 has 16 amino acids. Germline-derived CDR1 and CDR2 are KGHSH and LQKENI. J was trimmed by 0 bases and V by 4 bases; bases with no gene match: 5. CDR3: CASSRTTGGSYNEQFF. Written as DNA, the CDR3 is TGTGCCAGCTCACGGACCACAGGGGGCTCCTACAATGAGCAGTTCTTC.

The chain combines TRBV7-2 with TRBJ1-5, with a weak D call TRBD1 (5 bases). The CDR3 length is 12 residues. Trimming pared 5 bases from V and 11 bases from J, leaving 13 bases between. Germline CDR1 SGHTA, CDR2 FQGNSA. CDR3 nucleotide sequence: TGTGCCAGCAGCCCGGCTGGGGGAGCCCAGCATTTT. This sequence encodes CASSPAGGAQHF.

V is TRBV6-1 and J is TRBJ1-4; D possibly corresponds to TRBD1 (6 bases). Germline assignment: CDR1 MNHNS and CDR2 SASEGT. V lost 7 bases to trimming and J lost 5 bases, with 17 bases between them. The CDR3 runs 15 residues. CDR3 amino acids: CASIQGGLSNEKLFF. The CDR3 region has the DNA TGTGCCAGCATCCAAGGGGGACTGTCGAATGAAAAACTGTTTTTT.

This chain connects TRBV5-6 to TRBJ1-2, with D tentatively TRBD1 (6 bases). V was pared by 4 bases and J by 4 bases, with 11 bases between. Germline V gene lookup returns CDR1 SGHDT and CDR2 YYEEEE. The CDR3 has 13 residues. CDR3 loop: CASSPGQIYGYTF. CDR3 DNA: TGTGCCAGCAGCCCCGGACAGATCTATGGCTACACCTTC. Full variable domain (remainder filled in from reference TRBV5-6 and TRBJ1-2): DAGVTQSPTHLIKTRGQQVTLRCSPKSGHDTVSWYQQALGQGPQFIFQYYEEEERQRGNFPDRFSGHQFPNYSSELNVNALLLGDSALYLCASSPGQIYGYTFGSGTRLTVV.

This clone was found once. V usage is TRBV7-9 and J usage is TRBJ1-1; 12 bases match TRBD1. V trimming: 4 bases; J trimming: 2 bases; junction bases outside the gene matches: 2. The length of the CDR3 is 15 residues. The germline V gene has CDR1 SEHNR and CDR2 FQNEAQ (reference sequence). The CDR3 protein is CASSWGTGGNTEAFF. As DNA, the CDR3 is TGTGCCAGCAGCTGGGGGACAGGGGGCAACACTGAAGCTTTCTTT. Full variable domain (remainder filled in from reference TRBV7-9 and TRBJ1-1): DTGVSQNPRHKITKRGQNVTFRCDPISEHNRLYWYRQTLGQGPEFLTYFQNEAQLEKSRLLSDRFSAERPKGSFSTLEIQRTEQGDSAMYLCASSWGTGGNTEAFFGQGTRLTVV.

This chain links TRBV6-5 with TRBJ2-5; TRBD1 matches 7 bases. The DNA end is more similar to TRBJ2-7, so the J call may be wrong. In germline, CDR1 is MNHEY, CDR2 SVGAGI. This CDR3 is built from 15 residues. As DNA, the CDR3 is TGTGCCAGCATGTCCACCGGGACAGCGTCCTACGAGCAGTACTTC. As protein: CASMSTGTASYEQYF.

The CDR3 coding sequence is TGTGCCAGCAGCTTAGCAATGAACACTGAAGCTTTCTTT. It encodes CASSLAMNTEAFF. This chain joins TRBV7-9 and TRBJ1-1; D not certain. V was clipped by 0 bases and J by 0 bases, with 2 bases between them. CDR1 SEHNR and CDR2 FQNEAQ come from the germline V gene (reference sequence). The CDR3 length is 13 residues.

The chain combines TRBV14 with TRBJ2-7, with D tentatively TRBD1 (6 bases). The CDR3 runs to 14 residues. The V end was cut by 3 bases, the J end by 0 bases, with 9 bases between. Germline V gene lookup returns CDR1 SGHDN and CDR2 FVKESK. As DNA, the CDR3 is TGTGCCAGCAGCCAGCGGACAGTCTCCTACGAGCAGTACTTC. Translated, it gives CASSQRTVSYEQYF.

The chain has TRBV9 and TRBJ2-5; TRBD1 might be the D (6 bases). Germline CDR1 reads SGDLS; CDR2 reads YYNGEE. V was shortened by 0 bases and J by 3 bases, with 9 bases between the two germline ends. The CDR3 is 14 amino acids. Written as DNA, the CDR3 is TGTGCCAGCAGCGTAGAGGGACACAAAGAGACCCAGTACTTC. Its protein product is CASSVEGHKETQYF.

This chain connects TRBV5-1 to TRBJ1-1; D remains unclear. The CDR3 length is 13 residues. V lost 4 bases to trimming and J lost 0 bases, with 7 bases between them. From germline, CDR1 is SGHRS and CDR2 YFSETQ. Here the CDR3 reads CASSKEMNTEAFF. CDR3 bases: TGCGCCAGCAGCAAAGAGATGAACACTGAAGCTTTCTTT.

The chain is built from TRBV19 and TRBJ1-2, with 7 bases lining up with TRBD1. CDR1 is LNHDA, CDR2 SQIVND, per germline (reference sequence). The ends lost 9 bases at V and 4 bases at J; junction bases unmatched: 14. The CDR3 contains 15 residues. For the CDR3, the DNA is TGTGCCAGCAACCCGAGGGGAGGGGGCGGCTATGGCTACACCTTC. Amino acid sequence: CASNPRGGGGYGYTF. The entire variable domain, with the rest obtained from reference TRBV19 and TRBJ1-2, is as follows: DGGITQSPKYLFRKEGQNVTLSCEQNLNHDAMYWYRQDPGQGLRLIYYSQIVNDFQKGDIAEGYSVSREKKESFPLTVTSAQKNPTAFYLCASNPRGGGGYGYTFGSGTRLTVV.

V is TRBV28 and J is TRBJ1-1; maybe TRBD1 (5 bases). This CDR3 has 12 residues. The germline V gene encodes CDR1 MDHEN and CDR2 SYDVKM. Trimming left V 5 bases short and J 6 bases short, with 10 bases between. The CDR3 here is CASSRSGPEAFF. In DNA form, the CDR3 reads TGTGCCAGCAGTAGATCGGGACCTGAAGCTTTCTTT.

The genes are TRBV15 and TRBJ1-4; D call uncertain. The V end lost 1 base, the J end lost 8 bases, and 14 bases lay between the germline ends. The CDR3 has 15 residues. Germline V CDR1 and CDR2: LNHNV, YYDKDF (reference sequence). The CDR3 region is CATSRAKIGREKLFF. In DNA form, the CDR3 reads TGTGCCACCAGCAGAGCGAAAATTGGAAGGGAAAAACTGTTTTTT.

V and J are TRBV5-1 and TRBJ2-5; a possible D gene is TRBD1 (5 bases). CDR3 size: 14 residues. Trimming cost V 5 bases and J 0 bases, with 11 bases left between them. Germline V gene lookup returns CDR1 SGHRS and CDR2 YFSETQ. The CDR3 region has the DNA TGCGCCAGCAGTCGGGCAGGGTACCAAGAGACCCAGTACTTC. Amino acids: CASSRAGYQETQYF.

The CDR3 DNA sequence: TGCAGCGTTGAAGATTGGGACAGGGCAAGCACAGATACGCAGTATTTT. Translating it yields CSVEDWDRASTDTQYF. The V and J genes are TRBV29-1 and TRBJ2-3; 9 bases are shared with TRBD1. CDR1 and CDR2 (germline): SQVTM, ANQGSEA. There are 16 residues in the CDR3. Unmatched junction bases numbered 4, after V lost 0 bases and J lost 0 bases.

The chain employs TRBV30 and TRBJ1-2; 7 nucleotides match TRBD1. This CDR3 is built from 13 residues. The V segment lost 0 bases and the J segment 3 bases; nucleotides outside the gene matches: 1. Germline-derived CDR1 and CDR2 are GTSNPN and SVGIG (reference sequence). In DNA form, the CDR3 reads TGTGCCTGGAGTGTTCAGGGGGACTATGGCTACACCTTC. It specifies CAWSVQGDYGYTF. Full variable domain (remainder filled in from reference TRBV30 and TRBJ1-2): SQTIHQWPATLVQPVGSPLSLECTVEGTSNPNLYWYRQAAGRGLQLLFYSVGIGQISSEVPQNLSASRPQDRQFILSSKKLLLSDSGFYLCAWSVQGDYGYTFGSGTRLTVV.

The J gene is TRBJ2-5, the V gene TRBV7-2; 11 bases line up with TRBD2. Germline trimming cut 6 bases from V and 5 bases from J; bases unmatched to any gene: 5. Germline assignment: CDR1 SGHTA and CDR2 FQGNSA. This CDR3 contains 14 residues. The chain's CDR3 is CASSFSGGAETQYF. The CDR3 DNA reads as TGTGCCAGCAGTTTTAGCGGGGGGGCGGAGACCCAGTACTTC. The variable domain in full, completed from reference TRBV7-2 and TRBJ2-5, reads GAGVSQSPSNKVTEKGKDVELRCDPISGHTALYWYRQSLGQGLEFLIYFQGNSAPDKSGLPSDRFSAERTGGSVSTLTIQRTQQEDSAVYLCASSFSGGAETQYFGPGTRLLVL.

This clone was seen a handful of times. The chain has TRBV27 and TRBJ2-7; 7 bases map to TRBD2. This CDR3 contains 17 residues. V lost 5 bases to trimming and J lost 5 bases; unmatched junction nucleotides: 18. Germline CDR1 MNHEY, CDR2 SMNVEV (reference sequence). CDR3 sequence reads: CASSPLTGAGVRNEQYF. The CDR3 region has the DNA TGTGCCAGCAGTCCCCTAACCGGGGCGGGAGTCAGGAACGAGCAGTACTTC.

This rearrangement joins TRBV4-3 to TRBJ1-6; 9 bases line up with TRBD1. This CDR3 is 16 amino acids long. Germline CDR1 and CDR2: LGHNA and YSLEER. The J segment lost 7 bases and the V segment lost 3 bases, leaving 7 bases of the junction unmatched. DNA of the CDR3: TGCGCCAGCAGCCAGCAGACAGGGGGAACGAATTCACCCCTCCACTTT. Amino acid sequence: CASSQQTGGTNSPLHF.